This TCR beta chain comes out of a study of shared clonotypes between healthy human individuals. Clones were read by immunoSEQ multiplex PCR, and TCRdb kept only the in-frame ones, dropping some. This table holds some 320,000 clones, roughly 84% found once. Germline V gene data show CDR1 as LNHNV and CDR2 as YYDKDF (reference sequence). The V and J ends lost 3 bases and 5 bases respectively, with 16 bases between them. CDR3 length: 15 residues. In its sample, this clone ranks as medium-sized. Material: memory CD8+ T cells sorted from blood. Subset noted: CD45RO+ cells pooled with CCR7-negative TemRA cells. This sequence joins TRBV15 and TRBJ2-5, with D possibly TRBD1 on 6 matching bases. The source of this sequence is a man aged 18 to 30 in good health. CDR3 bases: TGTGCCACCAGCAGGGTCACAGGGTCGGCGGAGACCCAGTACTTC. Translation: CATSRVTGSAETQYF.